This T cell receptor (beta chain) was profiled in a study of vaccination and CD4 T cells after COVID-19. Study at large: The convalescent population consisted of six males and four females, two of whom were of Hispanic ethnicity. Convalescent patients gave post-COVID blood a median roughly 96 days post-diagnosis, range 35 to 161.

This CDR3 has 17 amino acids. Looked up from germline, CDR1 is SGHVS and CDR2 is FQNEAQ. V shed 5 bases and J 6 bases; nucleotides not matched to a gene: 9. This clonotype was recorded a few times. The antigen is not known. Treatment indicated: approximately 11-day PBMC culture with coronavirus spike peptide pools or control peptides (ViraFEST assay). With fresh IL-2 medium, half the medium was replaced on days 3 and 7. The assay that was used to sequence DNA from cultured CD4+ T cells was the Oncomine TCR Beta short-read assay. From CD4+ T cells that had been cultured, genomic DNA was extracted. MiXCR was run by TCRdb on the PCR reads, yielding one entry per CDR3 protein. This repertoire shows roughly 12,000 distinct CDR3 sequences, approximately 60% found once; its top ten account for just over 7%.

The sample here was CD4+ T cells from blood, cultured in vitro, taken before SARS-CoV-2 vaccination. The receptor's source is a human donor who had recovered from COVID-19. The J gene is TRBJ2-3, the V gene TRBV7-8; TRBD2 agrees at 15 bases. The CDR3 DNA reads TGTGCCAGCAGCGAAGGACTAGCGGGAGGGGGTTTGGATACGCAGTATTTT. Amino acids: CASSEGLAGGGLDTQYF.